The present T cell receptor (beta chain) was sequenced within a study of shared clonotypes between healthy human individuals (TCRdb year 2020). In the study overall: The cohort comprised a couple of women and a few men aged 18 to 49 years. Blood TCR repertoires of four to six healthy adults were deeply sequenced to estimate repertoire size and the extent of clonotype sharing between individuals. For each donor, CD4 naive and CD4 memory were each given three plates, CD8 naive was given two plates, and CD8 memory was given one plate. To increase sequencing depth and limit assay-specific biases, different laboratories used diverse techniques to prepare libraries and sequence TCR repertoires. Leukapheresis yielded between about 0.94 and 9.5 billion PBMCs per donor.

What the research found in general, with its limitations: Clonotypes shared by all four sorted-subset donors showed higher generation probabilities than non-shared clonotypes. Naive subsets generally had larger estimated clonotype richness than memory subsets. Because the study included only a small number of donors, the genetic and exposure-history diversity represented was limited. Based on pairwise subsampling, the degree of clonotype sharing among donors was expected to be affected by sequencing depth. Sampling was limited to blood, and TCR repertoires in tissue likely differ from TCR repertoires in blood. Even with the large sequencing depth, rarefaction of the sorted-subset datasets indicated that sequencing was incomplete. Sharing across several donors was observed for approximately 5% of naive CD4, less than 4% of naive CD8, 2% to 2.5% of memory CD4, and roughly 0.43% of memory CD8 clonotypes.

A word on this clone: Its antigen is still unknown. One base away there is no much larger clone; base qualities are not given.

TCR CDR3 regions were amplified from genomic DNA by multiplex PCR using the deep immunoSEQ assay. Extracted genomic DNA from each cell subset was distributed evenly across all wells of several immunoSEQ 96-well plates, and each plate was treated as a replicate. For sorted subsets, roughly 200 ng genomic DNA, equal to tens of thousands of T cell genomes, was loaded into each replicate PCR. The purified libraries were quantified using a Qubit 3.0 fluorometer, sized with a Bioanalyzer 2100, and then quantified again using the KAPA Library Quantification kit. Every immunoSEQ 96-well plate was sequenced on a separate single-read 150-cycle Illumina NextSeq 550 flow cell. The original methods were these. The immunoSEQ output contained only junctional sequences without quality scores, so filtering could not match that applied to full-length reads. Sequences were annotated with PyIR, a Python wrapper for IgBLAST v1.9, using IMGT germline references to assign V/J genes and CDR3. Any read was removed if the V/J assignment was weak (E-value above 1e-6), the CDR3 was missing, or the read contained stop codons, out-of-frame junctions, or ambiguous translated residues. A V3J clonotype was defined by an identical inferred V gene, J gene, and CDR3 amino acid sequence. Percentage overlap between repertoires was calculated by dividing the number of shared unique clonotypes by the size of the smaller repertoire. Three approaches were used to assess repertoire richness: RTK rarefaction, the Chao1 estimator, and Recon v2.1 estimates of unobserved clonotypes. Generation probabilities for all TCRbeta clonotypes obtained by the gDNA method from a handful of donors were computed using OLGA. TCRdb took over this immuneACCESS table, retaining in-frame rearrangements with V and J assigned. Such tables are incomplete; in checked studies, under half of the missing clones stem from an unresolved V gene, and the remainder is unexplained. That table supplies the V and J calls and clone size; D and trimming were determined from the DNA. Counted in this sample were over a million clones; about 74% of them appeared once. About 1.5% of the sample is held by the ten biggest clonotypes.

The donors were healthy, HIV-negative adults with no recently reported acute infections or vaccinations. All donors were Caucasian adults living in Nashville, Tennessee, USA. CD4+ T cells were enriched by magnetic negative selection, after which naive cells were positively selected on CD45RA and the negative fraction was taken as the memory subset. Blood was obtained by leukapheresis, after which PBMCs were separated by Ficoll-Histopaque density gradient centrifugation and cryopreserved in liquid nitrogen vapor phase. Purity and quantity of every magnetically sorted T cell population were checked by analytical flow cytometry. Genomic DNA was isolated from each sorted fraction and quantified by UV absorbance on a Nanodrop 2000c. Sample: memory CD4+ T cells sorted from blood. The cell subset or site label, as the study defines it: CD45RA-negative fraction. The clonotype was recovered from a man aged 18 to 30 in good health.

The CDR3 has the sequence CASSEDGQNTEAFF. The sequenced DNA: TGTGCCAGCAGTGAAGACGGCCAGAACACTGAAGCTTTCTTT. This receptor chain uses TRBV6-1 and TRBJ1-1; there is no confident call for the D gene. From its cysteine to its phenylalanine, the CDR3 spans 14 amino acids. Left in the record is the CDR3 DNA by itself, 42 bases read in frame from the first base. CDR1 MNHNS and CDR2 SASEGT are derived from the germline V gene. V gives up 1 base and J gives up 1 base, and the segment between their germline ends measures 7 bases.